These 28 T cell receptor beta chains came from one sample sequenced in a study of blood T cell repertoires in COVID-19. Sequencing used immunoSEQ multiplex PCR; TCRdb keeps in-frame clones, though not all of them. The repertoire has 80,000 to 95,000 clones, around 87% of them found once; the top ten carry about a sixth. Sequences were obtained from peripheral blood. The receptors derive from a human donor in a cohort sampled during active COVID-19.

This clone has a single count. This chain connects TRBV18 to TRBJ2-4; TRBD1 agrees at 12 bases. CDR3 length equals 18 residues. The germline gives CDR1 KGHSH, CDR2 LQKENI. The junction had 9 bases not matched to a gene; V was cut back by 6 bases and J by 0 bases. The CDR3 sequence is CASSSGTGGAGAKNIQYF. The CDR3 DNA sequence: TGTGCCAGCTCGTCCGGGACAGGGGGCGCAGGAGCCAAAAACATTCAGTACTTC.

The rearrangement joins TRBV30 to TRBJ2-5, with D tentatively TRBD2 (6 bases). Germline V lookup: CDR1 GTSNPN, CDR2 SVGIG (reference sequence). The CDR3 runs to 14 residues. Trimming removed 0 bases from V and 5 bases from J, with 13 bases in between. The CDR3 is CAWSVGGAGETQYF. CDR3 DNA sequence: TGTGCCTGGAGTGTTGGCGGGGCAGGGGAGACCCAGTACTTC.

The chain joins TRBV6-5 to TRBJ1-4; no definite D call. This CDR3 has 15 residues. V dropped 1 base and J dropped 8 bases, with 14 bases sitting between them. Germline V gene lookup returns CDR1 MNHEY and CDR2 SVGAGI. The CDR3 nucleotides are TGTGCCAGCAGTTACTTGTCAGACCCCAGGGAAAAACTGTTTTTT. Translating gives CASSYLSDPREKLFF.

The gene calls are TRBV30 and TRBJ1-1; D is perhaps TRBD1 (6 bases). The CDR3 totals 15 residues. With 3 bases removed from V and 1 base from J, the gap between germline ends came to 15 bases. CDR1 is GTSNPN and CDR2 is SVGIG in the germline V gene (reference sequence). CDR3: CAWSGGGGPNTEAFF. For the CDR3, the DNA is TGTGCCTGGAGCGGGGGCGGGGGCCCGAACACTGAAGCTTTCTTT. The full variable domain, its missing parts supplied by reference TRBV30 and TRBJ1-1, is SQTIHQWPATLVQPVGSPLSLECTVEGTSNPNLYWYRQAAGRGLQLLFYSVGIGQISSEVPQNLSASRPQDRQFILSSKKLLLSDSGFYLCAWSGGGGPNTEAFFGQGTRLTVV.

The DNA of the CDR3 is TGCAGCGACCGAGGGGGGGATGGCTACACCTTC. This codes for CSDRGGDGYTF. The chain recombines TRBV29-1 with TRBJ1-2; weak D call: TRBD1 (6 bases). CDR1 is SQVTM, CDR2 ANQGSEA, per germline. Trimming removed 7 bases from V and 6 bases from J, with 12 bases in between. The CDR3 covers 11 residues.

This clone was counted a single time. This chain connects TRBV6-5 to TRBJ1-1; 7 bases fit TRBD1. With V trimmed by 2 bases and J by 5 bases, 8 bases remained unmatched. The germline V gene encodes CDR1 MNHEY and CDR2 SVGAGI. The CDR3 totals 15 residues. CDR3 DNA: TGTGCCAGCAGTTACAGTTCAGGGGGGCGGACTGAAGCTTTCTTT. Translation: CASSYSSGGRTEAFF.

CDR3 region: CASSSGGLQETQYF. CDR3 DNA: TGCGCCAGCAGCTCGGGGGGACTGCAAGAGACCCAGTACTTC. The chain couples TRBV5-1 to TRBJ2-5; 7 bases line up with TRBD2. V gave up 3 bases and J gave up 2 bases; unmatched junction bases: 4. Germline V gene data show CDR1 as SGHRS and CDR2 as YFSETQ. The CDR3 has 14 amino acids.

This sequence joins TRBV19 and TRBJ1-1; 7 bases map to TRBD1. There are 15 residues in the CDR3. CDR1 and CDR2 (germline): LNHDA, SQIVND (reference sequence). V gave up 5 bases and J gave up 3 bases; unmatched junction bases: 9. The CDR3 reads CASSLRSTGHTEAFF. DNA of the CDR3: TGTGCCAGTAGTCTACGATCGACAGGGCACACTGAAGCTTTCTTT. The full variable domain, rest sourced from reference TRBV19 and TRBJ1-1, is DGGITQSPKYLFRKEGQNVTLSCEQNLNHDAMYWYRQDPGQGLRLIYYSQIVNDFQKGDIAEGYSVSREKKESFPLTVTSAQKNPTAFYLCASSLRSTGHTEAFFGQGTRLTVV.

The J gene is TRBJ2-1, the V gene TRBV7-2, with D hard to call. This CDR3 spans 16 amino acids. With 5 bases removed from V and 6 bases from J, the gap between germline ends came to 20 bases. Germline V CDR1 and CDR2: SGHTA, FQGNSA. Here the CDR3 reads CASSPSGRRRSNEQFF. CDR3 bases: TGTGCCAGCAGCCCCTCGGGTCGGCGTAGGTCCAATGAGCAGTTCTTC.

This chain connects TRBV5-4 to TRBJ1-3; maybe TRBD1 (6 bases). Per germline, CDR1 SGHNT and CDR2 YYREEE (reference sequence). The CDR3 loop spans 15 amino acids. Between the trimmed V and J ends, which lost 1 base and 8 bases, there was a span of 16 bases. The CDR3 DNA reads as TGTGCCAGCAGCTTGAACAGGGCCGGCGGAGACACCATATATTTT. Translating gives CASSLNRAGGDTIYF.

V is TRBV6-2 or TRBV6-3 and J is TRBJ2-7; TRBD1 matches at 8 bases. From germline, CDR1 is MNHEY and CDR2 SVGEGT. V trimming: 2 bases; J trimming: 3 bases; junction bases outside the gene matches: 9. The CDR3 length is 16 residues. This CDR3 is CASSYPPGTGYYEQYF. The CDR3 DNA reads TGTGCCAGCAGTTACCCCCCCGGGACAGGATACTACGAGCAGTACTTC.

The chain employs TRBV6-2 or TRBV6-3 and TRBJ1-3; possible D gene TRBD1, 5 bases. V was cut by 2 bases and J by 1 base, with 15 bases left in between. CDR3 length: 17 amino acids. From germline, CDR1 is MNHEY and CDR2 SVGEGT. CDR3 residues: CASSYTPTDPSGNTIYF. CDR3 nucleotides: TGTGCCAGCAGTTACACCCCGACAGACCCTTCTGGAAACACCATATATTTT.

The chain joins TRBV9 to TRBJ1-1; a possible D gene is TRBD1 (6 bases). Germline lookup yields CDR1 SGDLS and CDR2 YYNGEE. The CDR3 runs to 15 residues. The V gene lost 3 bases and the J gene lost 1 base, with 13 bases spanning the gap. This CDR3 reads CASSATGTPNTEAFF. CDR3 DNA sequence: TGTGCCAGCAGCGCGACCGGGACACCGAACACTGAAGCTTTCTTT.

The V call is TRBV7-8, the J call TRBJ1-1; D remains ambiguous. In germline, CDR1 is SGHVS, CDR2 FQNEAQ. The CDR3 totals 14 residues. V dropped 1 base and J dropped 5 bases, with 11 bases sitting between them. CDR3 sequence (DNA): TGTGCCAGCAGCTTAGGAGCCGTTCGGACTGAAGCTTTCTTT. As protein: CASSLGAVRTEAFF.

The chain recombines TRBV4-3 with TRBJ2-7, with D possibly TRBD1 on 6 matching bases. Trimming cost V 4 bases and J 6 bases, with 19 bases left between them. The CDR3 sequence is 15 residues long. In germline, CDR1 is LGHNA, CDR2 YSLEER. This CDR3 is CASSPNALQGSEQYF. The CDR3 DNA follows: TGCGCCAGCAGCCCCAACGCCCTACAGGGTTCCGAGCAGTACTTC.

The chain links TRBV7-2 to TRBJ1-6; unclear D gene. Trimming removed 2 bases at V and 7 bases at J, with 12 bases between. The CDR3 spans 15 residues. Germline CDR1 is SGHTA and CDR2 is FQGNSA. CDR3 sequence reads: CASSLIGRGNSPLHF. DNA of the CDR3: TGTGCCAGCAGCTTAATCGGCAGAGGCAATTCACCCCTCCACTTT.

The V and J genes are TRBV6-5 and TRBJ2-3; TRBD2 matches at 11 bases. V shed 6 bases, J shed 4 bases, and the junction held 3 bases outside the gene matches. The CDR3 sequence is 14 residues long. Germline CDR1 and CDR2: MNHEY and SVGAGI. CDR3 region: CASSNSGGADTQYF. CDR3 in DNA: TGTGCCAGCAGCAATAGCGGGGGGGCAGATACGCAGTATTTT.

Of note for this clone: A junction end diverges from the germline sequence, so it may reflect a read error. This chain connects TRBV19 to TRBJ2-1; 13 bases are shared with TRBD2. The CDR3 sequence is 16 residues long. CDR1 is LNHDA and CDR2 is SQIVND in the germline V gene (reference sequence). The CDR3 region is CASSIPWTSGGPGLVF. The CDR3 DNA is TGTGCCAGTAGTATACCATGGACTAGCGGGGGACCAGGTTTGGTCTTC.

This clone showed up just once. This chain links TRBV5-1 with TRBJ1-3, with D hard to call. This CDR3 is built from 16 residues. In germline, CDR1 is SGHRS, CDR2 YFSETQ. V was shortened by 0 bases and J by 4 bases, with 14 bases between the two germline ends. CDR3: CASSLGGDYSGNTIYF. The CDR3 nucleotides are TGCGCCAGCAGCTTGGGAGGTGATTATTCCGGAAACACCATATATTTT.

This sequence joins TRBV7-8 and TRBJ1-1, with TRBD1 matching over 9 bases. With V trimmed by 5 bases and J by 6 bases, 10 bases remained unmatched. Germline loops: CDR1 SGHVS, CDR2 FQNEAQ. The CDR3 is 15 residues long. The CDR3 bases are TGTGCCAGCAGCCCCCGGGACAGGGTACGGGCTGAAGCTTTCTTT. Amino acid sequence: CASSPRDRVRAEAFF.

This chain connects TRBV7-3 to TRBJ1-2; 7 positions match TRBD1. The J segment lost 2 bases and the V segment lost 2 bases, leaving 5 bases of the junction unmatched. Germline V gene sequence: CDR1 SGHTA, CDR2 FQGTGA. The CDR3 consists of 15 residues. This CDR3 is CASSLFAGQNYGYTF. The DNA for the CDR3 is TGTGCCAGCAGCTTATTTGCGGGACAGAACTATGGCTACACCTTC.

This clone was seen just once. The rearrangement uses TRBV6-5 and TRBJ2-5, with D maybe TRBD1 (7 bases). CDR1 is MNHEY and CDR2 is SVGAGI in the germline V gene. The CDR3 is 14 amino acids. V dropped 8 bases and J dropped 2 bases, with 15 bases sitting between them. CDR3 loop: CASGEAGGQETQYF. The CDR3 DNA reads as TGTGCCAGCGGAGAGGCAGGGGGGCAAGAGACCCAGTACTTC.

The gene calls are TRBV28 and TRBJ1-2, with 8 positions matching TRBD1. V was clipped by 3 bases and J by 4 bases; unmatched bases: 7. In germline, CDR1 is MDHEN, CDR2 SYDVKM. The CDR3 totals 15 residues. In DNA form, the CDR3 reads TGTGCCAGCAGTTTTCCCCGAACAGGGGGCTATGGCTACACCTTC. This codes for CASSFPRTGGYGYTF.

The gene calls are TRBV27 and TRBJ1-2; TRBD1 matches 7 bases. This CDR3 is 13 amino acids long. CDR1 is MNHEY, CDR2 SMNVEV, per germline (reference sequence). The V segment lost 5 bases and the J segment 5 bases; nucleotides outside the gene matches: 5. As DNA, the CDR3 is TGTGCCAGCAGTGCCGGGACAGCGTATGGCTACACCTTC. It encodes CASSAGTAYGYTF.

The chain links TRBV28 to TRBJ1-2; D is unresolved. This CDR3 has 14 residues. CDR1 MDHEN and CDR2 SYDVKM come from the germline V gene. V was trimmed by 2 bases and J by 4 bases, leaving 11 bases between them. This CDR3 reads CASSLPYSPYGYTF. The CDR3 DNA sequence: TGTGCCAGCAGTTTACCATACAGCCCCTATGGCTACACCTTC.

V and J are TRBV28 and TRBJ2-1, with 9 nucleotides matching TRBD2. The junction had 12 bases not matched to a gene; V was cut back by 7 bases and J by 5 bases. Germline V CDR1 and CDR2: MDHEN, SYDVKM. This CDR3 is 16 amino acids long. The CDR3 coding sequence is TGTGCCAGCACCAAAAAATGGACTAGCGAGGACAATGAGCAGTTCTTC. It translates to CASTKKWTSEDNEQFF.

V and J are TRBV14 and TRBJ2-7, with 7 bases that match TRBD1. CDR1 SGHDN and CDR2 FVKESK come from the germline V gene. The junction had 5 bases not matched to a gene; V was cut back by 6 bases and J by 3 bases. There are 13 residues in the CDR3. The DNA of the CDR3 is TGTGCCAGCAGACGGACAGGAGACTACGAGCAGTACTTC. It codes for CASRRTGDYEQYF.

The chain combines TRBV11-2 with TRBJ2-1; D not resolved. V was trimmed by 4 bases and J by 8 bases, leaving 6 bases between them. The CDR3 extends over 11 amino acids. Germline CDR1 is SGHAT and CDR2 is FQNNGV. The CDR3 loop is CASSSYDEQFF. The CDR3 nucleotides are TGTGCCAGCAGCTCTTATGATGAGCAGTTCTTC.